One sample yielded the 5 T cell receptor beta chains listed below, sequenced in a study of OX40 agonist ivuxolimab in advanced cancers. Assay: immunoSEQ multiplex PCR; the TCRdb copy retains only in-frame clones and omits some. Among some 79,000 clones listed, roughly nine tenths were seen once. The source was CD4+ or CD8+ T cells sorted from blood, collected in a trial of the OX40 agonist ivuxolimab. All receptors come from an adult with an advanced solid tumor such as melanoma, head and neck, liver or kidney cancer.

The chain recombines TRBV5-6 with TRBJ1-3; D gene unclear. The CDR3 is made up of 15 amino acids. Trimming cost V 2 bases and J 0 bases, with 9 bases left between them. The germline V gene has CDR1 SGHDT and CDR2 YYEEEE. This CDR3 is CASSFQKGSGNTIYF. The CDR3 DNA reads as TGTGCCAGCAGCTTTCAAAAGGGCTCTGGAAACACCATATATTTT.

The rearrangement joins TRBV5-8 to TRBJ2-6, with 9 positions matching TRBD2. Germline lookup yields CDR1 SGHTS and CDR2 YDEGEE. With 0 bases clipped from V and 0 bases from J, the junction kept 4 bases outside the gene matches. The CDR3 contains 18 residues. In nucleotides, the CDR3 is TGTGCCAGCAGCTTGGCACTACTAGCGGGCTCTGGGGCCAACGTCCTGACTTTC. This codes for CASSLALLAGSGANVLTF.

J is TRBJ1-2 and V is TRBV5-5, with D hard to call. CDR3 length: 13 residues. Trimming stripped 3 bases from V and 4 bases from J, with 10 bases between. Germline CDR1 is SGHKS and CDR2 is YYEKEE (reference sequence). The CDR3 loop is CASSSLAAYGYTF. The CDR3 nucleotides are TGTGCCAGCAGCTCCCTCGCCGCCTATGGCTACACCTTC.

The chain employs TRBV7-2 and TRBJ1-1, with 7 bases that match TRBD1. With V trimmed by 2 bases and J by 11 bases, 8 bases remained unmatched. Looked up from germline, CDR1 is SGHTA and CDR2 is FQGNSA. CDR3 length: 13 residues. The CDR3 spells CASSLTRTGLAFF. Here the CDR3 DNA reads TGTGCCAGCAGCTTAACAAGGACAGGTCTGGCTTTCTTT.

CDR3 amino acids: CASSQSPSSTGWAPDTQYF. In DNA form, the CDR3 reads TGCGCCAGCAGCCAAAGTCCTTCTAGTACGGGATGGGCCCCAGATACGCAGTATTTT. The genes are TRBV4-1 and TRBJ2-3, with D possibly being TRBD2 (5 bases). The CDR3 has 19 residues. Per germline, CDR1 MGHRA and CDR2 YSYEKL. Deletions cut 2 bases from V and 4 bases from J, with 25 bases between.